This TCR beta chain was obtained from a study of a mutant IDH1 vaccine in newly diagnosed glioma. Study-level information: Vaccines were first given 4-6 weeks after radiotherapy alone, or with temozolomide cycles. Treated patients, approximately 60% male and about 38% female, averaged roughly 40 years of age. Beforehand, treatment had been radiotherapy, temozolomide, or both; the majority received both.

Time point described: week 11, during vaccination. Topical imiquimod was applied with each vaccine dose, which held 300 ug of mutant IDH1 20-mer peptide. Every donor had a new WHO grade 3 or 4 astrocytoma that was IDH1-mutant, with loss of nuclear ATRX. Using immunoSEQ multiplex PCR, the repertoire was profiled, and TCRdb retains in-frame clones only, with some absent. The table shows about 120,000 clones, with roughly 90% occurring only once. The CDR3 has 15 residues. The germline V gene has CDR1 SGHNT and CDR2 YENEEA. As concerns this clone: The antigen remains undetermined. Germline and junction disagree at one end, which may indicate a read error.

The clonotype was recovered from a woman aged 50 to 60 with glioma. V and J are TRBV11-3 and TRBJ2-1; perhaps TRBD1 as D (6 bases). The sample here was PBMCs, taken from a glioma patient whose treatment included an IDH1 peptide vaccine. The CDR3 loop reads CASSLEGGSYNEQFF. In nucleotides, the CDR3 is TGTGCCAGCAGCTTAGAAGGGGGTTCCTATAATGAGCAGTTCTTC.